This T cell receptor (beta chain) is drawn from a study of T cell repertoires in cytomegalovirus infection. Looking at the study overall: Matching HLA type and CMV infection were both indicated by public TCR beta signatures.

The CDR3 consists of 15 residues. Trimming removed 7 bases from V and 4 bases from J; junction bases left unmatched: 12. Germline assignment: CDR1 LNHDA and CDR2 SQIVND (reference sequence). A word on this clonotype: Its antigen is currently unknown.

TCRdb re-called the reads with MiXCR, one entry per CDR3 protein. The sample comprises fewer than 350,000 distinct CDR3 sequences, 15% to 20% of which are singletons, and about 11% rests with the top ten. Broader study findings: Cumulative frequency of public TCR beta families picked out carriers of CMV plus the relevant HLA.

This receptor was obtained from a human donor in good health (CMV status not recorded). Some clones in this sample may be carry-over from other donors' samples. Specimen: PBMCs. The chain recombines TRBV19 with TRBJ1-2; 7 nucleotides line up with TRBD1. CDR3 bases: TGTGCCAGTACCCGGGGGACAGCCCCAAGCTATGGCTACACCTTC. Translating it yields CASTRGTAPSYGYTF.